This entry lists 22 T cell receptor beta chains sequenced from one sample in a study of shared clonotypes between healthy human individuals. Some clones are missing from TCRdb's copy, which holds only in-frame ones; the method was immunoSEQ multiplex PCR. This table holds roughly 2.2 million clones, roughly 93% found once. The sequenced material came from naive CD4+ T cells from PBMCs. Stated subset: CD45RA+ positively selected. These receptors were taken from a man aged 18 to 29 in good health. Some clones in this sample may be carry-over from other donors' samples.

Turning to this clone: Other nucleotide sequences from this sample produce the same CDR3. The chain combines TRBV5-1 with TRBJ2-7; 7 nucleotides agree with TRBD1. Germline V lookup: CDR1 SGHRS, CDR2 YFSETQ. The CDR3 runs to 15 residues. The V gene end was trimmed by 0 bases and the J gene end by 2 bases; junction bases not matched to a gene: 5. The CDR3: CASSLGGTAAYEQYF. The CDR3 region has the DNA TGCGCCAGCAGCTTGGGGGGGACAGCCGCCTACGAGCAGTACTTC.

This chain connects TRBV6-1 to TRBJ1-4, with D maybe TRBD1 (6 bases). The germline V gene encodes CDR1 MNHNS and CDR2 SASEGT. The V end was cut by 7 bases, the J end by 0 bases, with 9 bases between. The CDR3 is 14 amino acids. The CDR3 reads CASTGGPTNEKLFF. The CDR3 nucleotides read TGTGCCAGCACCGGGGGGCCAACTAATGAAAAACTGTTTTTT.

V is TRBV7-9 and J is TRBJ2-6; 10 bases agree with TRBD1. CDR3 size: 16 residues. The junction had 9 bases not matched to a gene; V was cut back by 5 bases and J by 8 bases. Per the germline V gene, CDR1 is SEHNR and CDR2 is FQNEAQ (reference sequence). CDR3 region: CASSLDRDRGTNVLTF. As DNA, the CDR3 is TGTGCCAGCAGCCTCGACCGGGACAGGGGAACCAACGTCCTGACTTTC.

CDR3 region: CASSFTRTNTGELFF. Here the CDR3 DNA reads TGTGCCAGCAGCTTCACCCGTACGAACACCGGGGAGCTGTTTTTT. The rearrangement links TRBV7-3 to TRBJ2-2, with D hard to call. The CDR3 loop spans 15 amino acids. Trimming took 3 bases from V and 0 from J, leaving 8 bases between them. Germline-derived CDR1 and CDR2 are SGHTA and FQGTGA.

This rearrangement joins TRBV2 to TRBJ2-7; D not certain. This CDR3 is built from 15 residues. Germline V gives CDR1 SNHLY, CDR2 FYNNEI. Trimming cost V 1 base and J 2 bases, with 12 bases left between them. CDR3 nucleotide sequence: TGTGCCAGCAGTGAAGTTGAGACCCCCACCTACGAGCAGTACTTC. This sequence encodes CASSEVETPTYEQYF.

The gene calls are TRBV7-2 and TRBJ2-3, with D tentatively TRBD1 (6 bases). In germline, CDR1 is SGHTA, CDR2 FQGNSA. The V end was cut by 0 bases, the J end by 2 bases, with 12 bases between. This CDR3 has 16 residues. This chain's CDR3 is CASSLALQGPTDTQYF. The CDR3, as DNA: TGTGCCAGCAGCTTAGCGCTACAGGGACCCACAGATACGCAGTATTTT.

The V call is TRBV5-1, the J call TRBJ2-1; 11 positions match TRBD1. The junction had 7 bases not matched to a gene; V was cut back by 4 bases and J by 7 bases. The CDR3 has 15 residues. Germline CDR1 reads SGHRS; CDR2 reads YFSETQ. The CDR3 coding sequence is TGCGCCAGCAGCCCCAACGGACAGGGGGCAAATGAGCAGTTCTTC. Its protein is CASSPNGQGANEQFF. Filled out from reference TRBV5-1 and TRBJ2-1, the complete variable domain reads KAGVTQTPRYLIKTRGQQVTLSCSPISGHRSVSWYQQTPGQGLQFLFEYFSETQRNKGNFPGRFSGRQFSNSRSEMNVSTLELGDSALYLCASSPNGQGANEQFFGPGTRLTVL.

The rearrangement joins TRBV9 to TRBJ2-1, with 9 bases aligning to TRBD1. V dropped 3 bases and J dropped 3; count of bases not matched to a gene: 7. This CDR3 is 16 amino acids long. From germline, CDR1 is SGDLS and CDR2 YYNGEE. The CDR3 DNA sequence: TGTGCCAGCAGCGGCCCCGGGACAGGGTTCTACAATGAGCAGTTCTTC. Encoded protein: CASSGPGTGFYNEQFF.

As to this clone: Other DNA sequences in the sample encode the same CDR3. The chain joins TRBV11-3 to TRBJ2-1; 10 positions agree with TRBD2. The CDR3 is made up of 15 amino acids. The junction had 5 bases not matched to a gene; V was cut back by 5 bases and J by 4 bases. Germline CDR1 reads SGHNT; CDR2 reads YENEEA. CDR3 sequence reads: CASSPRTSGYNEQFF. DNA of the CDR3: TGTGCCAGCAGCCCTCGGACTAGCGGATACAATGAGCAGTTCTTC.

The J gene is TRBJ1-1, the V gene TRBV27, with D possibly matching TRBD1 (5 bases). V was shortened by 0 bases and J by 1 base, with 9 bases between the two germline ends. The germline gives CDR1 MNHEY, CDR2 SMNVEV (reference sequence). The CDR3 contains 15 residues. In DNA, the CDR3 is TGTGCCAGCAGTTTATCGGGGGTCGGGAACACTGAAGCTTTCTTT. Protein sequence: CASSLSGVGNTEAFF.

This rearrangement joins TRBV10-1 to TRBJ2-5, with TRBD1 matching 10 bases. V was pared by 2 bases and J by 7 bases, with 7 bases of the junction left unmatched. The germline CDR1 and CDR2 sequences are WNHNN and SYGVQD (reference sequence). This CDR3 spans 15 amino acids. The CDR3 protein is CASSERDRGVVTQYF. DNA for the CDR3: TGCGCCAGCAGTGAGCGGGACAGGGGAGTCGTGACCCAGTACTTC.

DNA for the CDR3: TGTGCCAGCACTCCGCCAGGGCAGACTGAAGCTTTCTTT. This translates into CASTPPGQTEAFF. The chain recombines TRBV6-1 with TRBJ1-1; D possibly corresponds to TRBD1 (5 bases). V dropped 7 bases and J dropped 5 bases, with 14 bases sitting between them. The CDR3 totals 13 residues. Looked up from germline, CDR1 is MNHNS and CDR2 is SASEGT.

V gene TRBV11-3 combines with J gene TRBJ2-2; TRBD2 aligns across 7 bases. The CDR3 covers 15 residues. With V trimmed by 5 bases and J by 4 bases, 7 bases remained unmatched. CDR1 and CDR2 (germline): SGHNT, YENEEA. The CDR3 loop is CASSPRTRGTGELFF. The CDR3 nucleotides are TGTGCCAGCAGCCCTAGGACTAGGGGCACCGGGGAGCTGTTTTTT.

The CDR3: CASSSQGGNEQFF. The CDR3 DNA sequence: TGTGCCAGCAGTTCACAGGGCGGGAATGAGCAGTTCTTC. V and J are TRBV27 and TRBJ2-1, with TRBD1 as a possible D gene (6 bases). Trimming shortened V by 4 bases and J by 7 bases, and 11 bases separated the two germline ends. Per the germline V gene, CDR1 is MNHEY and CDR2 is SMNVEV (reference sequence). The CDR3 runs 13 residues.

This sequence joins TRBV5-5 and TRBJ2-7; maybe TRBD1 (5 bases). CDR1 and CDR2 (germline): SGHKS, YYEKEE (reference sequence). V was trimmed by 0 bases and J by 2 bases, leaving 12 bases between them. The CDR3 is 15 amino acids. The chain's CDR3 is CASSLGPGQTYEQYF. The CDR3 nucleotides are TGTGCCAGCAGCTTGGGGCCAGGGCAAACCTACGAGCAGTACTTC.

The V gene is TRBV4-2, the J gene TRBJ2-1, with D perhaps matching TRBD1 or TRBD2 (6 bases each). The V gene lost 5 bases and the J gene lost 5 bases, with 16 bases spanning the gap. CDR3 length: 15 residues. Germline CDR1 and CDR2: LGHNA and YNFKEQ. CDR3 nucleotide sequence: TGTGCCAGCAGCGAAGGGGGGAGTACCCACAATGAGCAGTTCTTC. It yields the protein CASSEGGSTHNEQFF.

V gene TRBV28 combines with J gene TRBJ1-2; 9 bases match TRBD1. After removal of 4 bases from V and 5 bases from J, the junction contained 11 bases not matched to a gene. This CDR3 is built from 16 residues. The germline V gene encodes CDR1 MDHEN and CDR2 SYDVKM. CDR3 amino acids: CASSSAPGQGVYGYTF. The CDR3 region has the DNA TGTGCCAGCAGTTCCGCCCCGGGACAGGGAGTGTATGGCTACACCTTC.

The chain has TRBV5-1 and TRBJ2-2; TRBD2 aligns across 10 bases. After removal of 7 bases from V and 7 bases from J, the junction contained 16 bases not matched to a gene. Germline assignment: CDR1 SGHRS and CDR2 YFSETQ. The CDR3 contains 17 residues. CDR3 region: CASWPRGSGRKGGELFF. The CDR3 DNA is TGCGCCAGCTGGCCCCGGGGTAGCGGGAGGAAAGGCGGGGAGCTGTTTTTT.

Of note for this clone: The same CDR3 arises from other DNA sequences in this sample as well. The CDR3 bases are TGTGCCAGCTCACAAGGGAACACTGAAGCTTTCTTT. Its translation: CASSQGNTEAFF. The V and J genes are TRBV18 and TRBJ1-1; D remains ambiguous. CDR1 is KGHSH, CDR2 LQKENI, per germline. CDR3 size: 12 residues. V lost 4 bases and J lost 1, with 4 bases in between. The complete variable domain, with remaining parts taken from reference TRBV18 and TRBJ1-1, reads NAGVMQNPRHLVRRRGQEARLRCSPMKGHSHVYWYRQLPEEGLKFMVYLQKENIIDESGMPKERFSAEFPKEGPSILRIQQVVRGDSAAYFCASSQGNTEAFFGQGTRLTVV.

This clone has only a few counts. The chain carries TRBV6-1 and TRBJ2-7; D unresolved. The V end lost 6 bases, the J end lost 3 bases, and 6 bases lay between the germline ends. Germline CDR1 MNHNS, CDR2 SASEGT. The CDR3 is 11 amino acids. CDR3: CASRANYEQYF. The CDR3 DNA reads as TGTGCCAGCAGGGCCAACTACGAGCAGTACTTC.

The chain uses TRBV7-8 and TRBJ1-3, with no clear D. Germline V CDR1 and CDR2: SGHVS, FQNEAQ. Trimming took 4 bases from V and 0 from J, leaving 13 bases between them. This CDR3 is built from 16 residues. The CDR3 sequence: CASSSLGVNSGNTIYF. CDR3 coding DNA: TGTGCCAGCAGCTCTCTTGGGGTAAACTCTGGAAACACCATATATTTT.

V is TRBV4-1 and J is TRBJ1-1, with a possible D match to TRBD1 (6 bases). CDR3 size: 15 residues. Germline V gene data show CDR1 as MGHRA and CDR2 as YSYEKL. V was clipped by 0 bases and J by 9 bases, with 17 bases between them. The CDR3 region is CASSQDVLTGKQAFF. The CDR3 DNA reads TGCGCCAGCAGCCAAGATGTTCTAACAGGGAAACAAGCTTTCTTT.